This TCR beta chain was profiled in a study of T-cell memory formation after mild COVID-19. Study-level background: For the most part, TCR clusters were specific to one donor.

This clonotype was counted only a few times. Its antigen is not identified. Findings of the study overall: Clones shrinking between day 15 and 85 showed a balanced CD4/CD8 split, and those that grew later tilted toward CD4+.

The CDR3 has 13 residues. V trimming: 6 bases; J trimming: 8 bases; junction bases outside the gene matches: 9. Germline V gene data show CDR1 as SQVTM and CDR2 as ANQGSEA. TCRdb processed the 5' RACE reads anew with MiXCR; each CDR3 protein has one entry. The table records around 530,000 distinct CDR3 sequences, about 20% of them present only once. The clonotype was recovered from an adult woman who had mild COVID-19 (a few samples of this study predate the infection). Cell type and time point are not known. Specimen: PBMCs or a T cell subset sorted from them (not recorded which). This chain connects TRBV29-1 to TRBJ1-4; TRBD1 matches at 7 bases. The CDR3 nucleotides read TGCAGCGTGGCGACAGGGCTGAAGGAAAAACTGTTTTTT. Encoded protein: CSVATGLKEKLFF.